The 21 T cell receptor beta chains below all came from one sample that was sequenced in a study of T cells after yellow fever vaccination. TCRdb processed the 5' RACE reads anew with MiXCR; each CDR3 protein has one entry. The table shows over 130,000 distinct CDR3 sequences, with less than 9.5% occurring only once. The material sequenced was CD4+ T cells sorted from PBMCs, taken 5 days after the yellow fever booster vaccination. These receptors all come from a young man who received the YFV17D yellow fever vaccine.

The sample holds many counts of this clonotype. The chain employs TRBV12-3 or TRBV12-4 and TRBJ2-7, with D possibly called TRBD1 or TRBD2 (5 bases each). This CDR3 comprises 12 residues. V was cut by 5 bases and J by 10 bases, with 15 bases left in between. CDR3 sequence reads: CASSGTGATQYF. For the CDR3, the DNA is TGTGCCAGCAGTGGCACCGGGGCAACCCAGTACTTC.

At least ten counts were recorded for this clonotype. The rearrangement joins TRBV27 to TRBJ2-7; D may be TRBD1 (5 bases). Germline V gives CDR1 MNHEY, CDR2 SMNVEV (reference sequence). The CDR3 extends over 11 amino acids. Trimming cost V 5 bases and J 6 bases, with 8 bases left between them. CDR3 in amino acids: CASSDSFEQYF. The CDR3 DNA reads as TGTGCCAGCAGTGACAGCTTCGAGCAGTACTTC.

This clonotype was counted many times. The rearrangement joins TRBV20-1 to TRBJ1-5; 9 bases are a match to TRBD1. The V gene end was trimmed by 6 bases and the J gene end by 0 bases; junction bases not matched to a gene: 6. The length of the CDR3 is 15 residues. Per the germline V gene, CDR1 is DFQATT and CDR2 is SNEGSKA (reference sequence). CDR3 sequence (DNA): TGCAGTGCGGTACAGGGGGCTTCTAGCAATCAGCCCCAGCATTTT. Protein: CSAVQGASSNQPQHF.

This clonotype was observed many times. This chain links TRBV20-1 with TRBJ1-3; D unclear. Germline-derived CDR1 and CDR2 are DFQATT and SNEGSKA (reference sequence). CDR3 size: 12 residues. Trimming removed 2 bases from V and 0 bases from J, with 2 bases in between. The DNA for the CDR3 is TGCAGTGCTAGATCCTCTGGAAACACCATATATTTT. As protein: CSARSSGNTIYF.

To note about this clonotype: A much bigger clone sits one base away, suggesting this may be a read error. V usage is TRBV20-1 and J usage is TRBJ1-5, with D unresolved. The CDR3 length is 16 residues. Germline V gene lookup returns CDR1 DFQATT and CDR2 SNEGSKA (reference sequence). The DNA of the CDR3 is TGCTGTGCTAGAGATGGAACGGTTGATAGCAATCAGCCCCAGCATTTT. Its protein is CCARDGTVDSNQPQHF.

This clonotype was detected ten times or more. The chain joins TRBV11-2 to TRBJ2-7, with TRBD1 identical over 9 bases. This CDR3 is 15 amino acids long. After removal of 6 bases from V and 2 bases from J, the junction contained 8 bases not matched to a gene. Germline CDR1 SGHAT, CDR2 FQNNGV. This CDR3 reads CASSQGGTGPYEQYF. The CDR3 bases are TGTGCCAGCAGTCAAGGCGGGACAGGGCCCTACGAGCAGTACTTC.

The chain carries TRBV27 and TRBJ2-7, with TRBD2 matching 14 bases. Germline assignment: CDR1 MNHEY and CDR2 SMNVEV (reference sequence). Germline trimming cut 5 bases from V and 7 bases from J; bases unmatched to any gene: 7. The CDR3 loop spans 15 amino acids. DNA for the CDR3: TGTGCCAGCAGTCCCGGGACTAGCGGGAGAACAGAGCAGTACTTC. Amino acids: CASSPGTSGRTEQYF.

CDR3 nucleotides: TGTGCCAGCACCCCTCTGAGCCTGGGGGGAGGGTTCTTT. Translating it yields CASTPLSLGGGFF. The rearrangement uses TRBV7-2 and TRBJ1-1; the D gene is possibly TRBD1 (5 bases). The CDR3 has 13 residues. Germline V gene lookup returns CDR1 SGHTA and CDR2 FQGNSA. Trimming shortened V by 7 bases and J by 14 bases, and 23 bases separated the two germline ends.

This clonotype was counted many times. CDR3 coding DNA: TGTGCCAGCAGTTCGGGAAGGGCTAGATGGTACTTC. Protein sequence: CASSSGRARWYF. This rearrangement joins TRBV6-5 to TRBJ2-5, with D maybe TRBD2 (5 bases). The CDR3 covers 12 residues. V was clipped by 4 bases and J by 13 bases, with 16 bases between them. Per the germline V gene, CDR1 is MNHEY and CDR2 is SVGAGI.

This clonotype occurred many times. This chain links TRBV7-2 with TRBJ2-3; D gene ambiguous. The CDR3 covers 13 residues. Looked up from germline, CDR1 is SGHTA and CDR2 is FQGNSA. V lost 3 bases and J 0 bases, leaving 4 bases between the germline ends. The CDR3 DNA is TGTGCCAGCAGCTTTCCTAGCACAGATACGCAGTATTTT. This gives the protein CASSFPSTDTQYF.

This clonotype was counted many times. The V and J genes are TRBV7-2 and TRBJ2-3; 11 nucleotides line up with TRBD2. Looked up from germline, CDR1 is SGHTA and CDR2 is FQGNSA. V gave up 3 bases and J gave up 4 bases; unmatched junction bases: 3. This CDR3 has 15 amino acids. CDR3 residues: CASSFLAGGADTQYF. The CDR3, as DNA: TGTGCCAGCAGCTTCCTAGCGGGAGGCGCAGATACGCAGTATTTT.

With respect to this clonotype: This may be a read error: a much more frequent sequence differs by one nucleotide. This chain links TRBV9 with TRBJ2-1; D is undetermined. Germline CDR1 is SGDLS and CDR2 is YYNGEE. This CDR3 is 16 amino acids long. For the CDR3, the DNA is TGTGCCAGCAGCGTAGGGGCCGATAGCTCCTACAATGAGCTGTTCTTC. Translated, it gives CASSVGADSSYNELFF.

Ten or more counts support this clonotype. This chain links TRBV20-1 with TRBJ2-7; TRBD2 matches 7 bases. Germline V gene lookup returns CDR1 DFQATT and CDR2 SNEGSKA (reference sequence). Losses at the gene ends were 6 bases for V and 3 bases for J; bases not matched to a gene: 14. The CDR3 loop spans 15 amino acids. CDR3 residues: CSANHGERGFYEQYF. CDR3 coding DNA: TGCAGTGCCAATCACGGGGAGCGGGGCTTCTACGAGCAGTACTTC.

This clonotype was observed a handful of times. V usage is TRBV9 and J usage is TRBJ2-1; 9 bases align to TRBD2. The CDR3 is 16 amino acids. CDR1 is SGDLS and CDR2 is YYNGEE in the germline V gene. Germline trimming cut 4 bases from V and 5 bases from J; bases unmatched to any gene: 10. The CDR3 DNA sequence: TGTGCCAGCAGCTTTACCGGGACTAGCTGGAACAATGAGCAGTTCTTC. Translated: CASSFTGTSWNNEQFF. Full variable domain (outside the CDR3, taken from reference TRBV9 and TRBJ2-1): DSGVTQTPKHLITATGQRVTLRCSPRSGDLSVYWYQQSLDQGLQFLIQYYNGEERAKGNILERFSAQQFPDLHSELNLSSLELGDSALYFCASSFTGTSWNNEQFFGPGTRLTVL.

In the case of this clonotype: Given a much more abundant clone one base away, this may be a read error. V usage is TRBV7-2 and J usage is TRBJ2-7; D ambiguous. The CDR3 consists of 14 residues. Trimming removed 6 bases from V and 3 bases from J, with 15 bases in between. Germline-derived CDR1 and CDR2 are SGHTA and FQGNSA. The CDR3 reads CASSTQAGYYEQYF. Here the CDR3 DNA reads TGTGCCAGCAGTACTCAGGCAGGTTACTACGAGCAGTACTTC. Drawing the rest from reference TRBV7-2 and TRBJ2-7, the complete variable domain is GAGVSQSPSNKVTEKGKDVELRCDPISGHTALYWYRQSLGQGLEFLIYFQGNSAPDKSGLPSDRFSAERTGGSVSTLTIQRTQQEDSAVYLCASSTQAGYYEQYFGPGTRLTVT.

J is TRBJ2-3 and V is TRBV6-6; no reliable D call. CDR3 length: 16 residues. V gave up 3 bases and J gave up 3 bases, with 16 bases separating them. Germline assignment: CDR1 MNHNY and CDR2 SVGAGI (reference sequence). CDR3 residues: CASSYQPAQLTDTQYF. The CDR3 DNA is TGTGCCAGCAGTTATCAGCCAGCGCAATTAACAGATACGCAGTATTTT.

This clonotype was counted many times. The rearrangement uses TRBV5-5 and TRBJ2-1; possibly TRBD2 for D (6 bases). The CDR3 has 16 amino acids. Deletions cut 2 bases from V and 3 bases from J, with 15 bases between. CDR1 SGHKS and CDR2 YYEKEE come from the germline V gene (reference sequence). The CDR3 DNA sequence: TGTGCCAGCAGCTTTGGGCCCGGGGGTGGCTACAATGAGCAGTTCTTC. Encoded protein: CASSFGPGGGYNEQFF.

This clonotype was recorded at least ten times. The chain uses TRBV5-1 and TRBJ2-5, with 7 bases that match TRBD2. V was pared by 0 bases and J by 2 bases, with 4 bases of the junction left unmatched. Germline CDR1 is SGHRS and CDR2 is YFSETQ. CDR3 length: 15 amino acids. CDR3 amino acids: CASSLAAGTQETQYF. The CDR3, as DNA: TGCGCCAGCAGCTTGGCAGCGGGGACTCAAGAGACCCAGTACTTC.

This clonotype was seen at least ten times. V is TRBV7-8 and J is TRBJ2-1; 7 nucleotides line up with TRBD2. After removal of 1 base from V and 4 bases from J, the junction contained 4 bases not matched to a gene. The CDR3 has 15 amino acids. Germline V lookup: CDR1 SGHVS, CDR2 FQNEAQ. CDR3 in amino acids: CASSLDGRTYNEQFF. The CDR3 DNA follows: TGTGCCAGCAGCTTAGACGGGAGGACTTACAATGAGCAGTTCTTC.

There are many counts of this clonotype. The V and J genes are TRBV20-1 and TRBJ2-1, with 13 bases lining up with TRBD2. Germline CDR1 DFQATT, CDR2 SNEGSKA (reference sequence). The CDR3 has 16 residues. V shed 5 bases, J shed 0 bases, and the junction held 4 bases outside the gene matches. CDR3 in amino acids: CSAEGLAGSSYNEQFF. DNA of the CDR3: TGCAGTGCTGAGGGACTAGCGGGAAGCTCCTACAATGAGCAGTTCTTC.

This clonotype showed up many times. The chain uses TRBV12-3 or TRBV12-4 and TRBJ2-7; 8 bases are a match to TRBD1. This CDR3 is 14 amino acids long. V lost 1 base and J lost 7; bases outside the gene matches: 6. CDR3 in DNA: TGTGCCAGCAGTTTAGACGGCAGGGGGCGGGAGCAGTACTTC. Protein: CASSLDGRGREQYF.